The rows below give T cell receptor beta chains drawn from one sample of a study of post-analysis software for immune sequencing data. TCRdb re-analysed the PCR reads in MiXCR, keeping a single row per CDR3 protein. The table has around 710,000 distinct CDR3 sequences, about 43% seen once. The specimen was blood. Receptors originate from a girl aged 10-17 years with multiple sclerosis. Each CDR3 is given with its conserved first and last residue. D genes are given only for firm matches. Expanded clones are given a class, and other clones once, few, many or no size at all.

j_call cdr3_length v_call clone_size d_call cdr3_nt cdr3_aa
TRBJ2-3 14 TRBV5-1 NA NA TGCGCCAGCAGCCCCCCTAGGGGCACAGATACGCAGTATTTT CASSPPRGTDTQYF
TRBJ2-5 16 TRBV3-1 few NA TGTGCCAGCAGCGCCCCTCGGACTACACCCCAAGAGACCCAGTACTTC CASSAPRTTPQETQYF
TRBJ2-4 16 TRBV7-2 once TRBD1 TGTGCCAGCAGCTTAGCCGGGACAGGGGGCGCGACGACTCAGTACTTC CASSLAGTGGATTQYF
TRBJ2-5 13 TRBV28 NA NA TGTGCCATCACGGGGGCCCACCAAGAGACCCAGTACTTC CAITGAHQETQYF
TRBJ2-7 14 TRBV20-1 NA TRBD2 TGCAGTGCTGGGGGGGTATCGGTTCCCTACGAGCAGTACTTC CSAGGVSVPYEQYF
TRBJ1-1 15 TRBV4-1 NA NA TGCGCCAGCAGCCAAGAGACGGGTACAAACACTGAAGCTTTCTTT CASSQETGTNTEAFF
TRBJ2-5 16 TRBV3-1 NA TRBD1 TGTGCCAGCAGCCAGAGGACAGGGCCTGTAAGAGAGACCCAGTACTTC CASSQRTGPVRETQYF
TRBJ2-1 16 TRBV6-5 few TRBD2 TGTGCCAGCAGAAGACTACTAGCGGACCCCCGGATTGAGCAGTTCTTC CASRRLLADPRIEQFF
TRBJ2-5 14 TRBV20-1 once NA TGCAGTGCTAGAGGGGTGACTACTCAAGAGACCCAGTACTTC CSARGVTTQETQYF
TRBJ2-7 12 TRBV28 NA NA TGTGCCAGCAACCAGACCGTTTACGAGCAGTACTTC CASNQTVYEQYF
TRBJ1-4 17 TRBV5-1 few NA TGCGCCAGCAGCTTGGCCGGGAGGGGCAGCAAACTCGAAAAACTGTTTTTT CASSLAGRGSKLEKLFF
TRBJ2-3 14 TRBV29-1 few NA TGCAGCGTTGAAGAGACAGCTAGCACAGATACGCAGTATTTT CSVEETASTDTQYF
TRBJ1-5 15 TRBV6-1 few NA TGTGCCACCTCTTATAGGGGGATTGCTTATCAGCCCCAGCATTTT CATSYRGIAYQPQHF
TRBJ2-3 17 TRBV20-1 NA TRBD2 TGCAGTGCGAGGACTAGCGGGATACTTTCGGGCACAGATACGCAGTATTTT CSARTSGILSGTDTQYF
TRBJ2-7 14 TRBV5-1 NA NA TGCGCCAGCAGCTTGGCCACGGGGGACTACGAGCAGTACTTC CASSLATGDYEQYF
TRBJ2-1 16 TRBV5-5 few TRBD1 TGTGCCAGCAGCTCTAGGGGCGACAGGGTTCAGAGTGAGCAGTTCTTC CASSSRGDRVQSEQFF
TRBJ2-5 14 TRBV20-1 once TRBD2 TGCAGTGCTAGTGGTACTAGCGTCCAAGAGACCCAGTACTTC CSASGTSVQETQYF
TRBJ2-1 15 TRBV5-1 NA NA TGCGCCAGCAGCTTGTACGGGAGTCTCTACAATGAGCAGTTCTTC CASSLYGSLYNEQFF
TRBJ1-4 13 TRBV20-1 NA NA TGCAGTGCTCTGGGACATAGTGAAGAAAAACGGTTTTTT CSALGHSEEKRFF
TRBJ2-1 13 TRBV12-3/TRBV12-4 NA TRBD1 TGTGCCGGCAGTTTGGCAGGGGGCAATGAGCAGTTCTTC CAGSLAGGNEQFF
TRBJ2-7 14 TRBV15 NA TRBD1 TGTACCACCAGCAGAGAGGACAGGGGCTACGAGCAGTACTTC CTTSREDRGYEQYF
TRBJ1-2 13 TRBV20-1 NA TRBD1 TGCAGTGCGGGACAGGGTCAGGGCTATGGCTACACCTTC CSAGQGQGYGYTF
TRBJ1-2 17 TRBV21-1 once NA TGTGCCAGCAGCGCTCCGGGACAGGTGATCTCAGACTATGGCTACACCTTC CASSAPGQVISDYGYTF
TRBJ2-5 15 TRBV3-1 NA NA TGTGCCAGCAGCCAAATCTTCAGGGTCCAAGAGACCCAGTACTTC CASSQIFRVQETQYF
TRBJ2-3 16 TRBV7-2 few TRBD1 TGTGCCAGCAGCCCTATAAGGACAGGAGGCGCAGATACGCAGTATTTT CASSPIRTGGADTQYF
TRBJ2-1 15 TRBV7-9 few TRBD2 TGTGCCAGCAGCCCTAGCGGCTACTCCTACAATGAGCAGTTCTTC CASSPSGYSYNEQFF
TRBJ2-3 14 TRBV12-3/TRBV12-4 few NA TGTGCCATCAGAAGGGACATGATCACAGATACGCAGTATTTT CAIRRDMITDTQYF
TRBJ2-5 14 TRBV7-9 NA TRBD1 TGTGCCAGCAGCTCCCGGACAGGGGGCCATGAGCAGTACTTC CASSSRTGGHEQYF
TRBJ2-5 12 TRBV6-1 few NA TGTGCCAGCAGCAGACTCCAAGAGACCCAGTACTTC CASSRLQETQYF
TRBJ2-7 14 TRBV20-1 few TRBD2 TGCAGTGCTAGACCGGGACTAGCGGGAGGAGAGCAGTACTTC CSARPGLAGGEQYF
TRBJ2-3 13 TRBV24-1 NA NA TGTGCCACCAAGCCGACAGGTTCAGATACGCAGTATTTT CATKPTGSDTQYF
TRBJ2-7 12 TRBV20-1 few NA TGCAGTGCCGGCCAGGGGCAAGGCGAGCAGTACTTC CSAGQGQGEQYF
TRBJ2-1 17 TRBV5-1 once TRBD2 TGCGCCAGCAGCTTGGCCGTAGGACTAGCGAGCCGGGGAGAGCAGTTCTTC CASSLAVGLASRGEQFF
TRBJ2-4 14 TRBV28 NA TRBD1 TGTGCCAGCACCCGAGGGGGCGCTAAAAACATTCAGTACTTC CASTRGGAKNIQYF
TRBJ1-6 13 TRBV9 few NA TGTGCCAGCAGCGTCCAACCTGGTTCACCCCTCCACTTT CASSVQPGSPLHF
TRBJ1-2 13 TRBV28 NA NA TGTGCCAGCAGTTCCCCGGACAGCTATGGCTACACCTTC CASSSPDSYGYTF
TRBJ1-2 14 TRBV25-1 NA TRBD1 TGTGCCAGCAGTGACCCGACAGGGAACTATGGCTACACCTTC CASSDPTGNYGYTF
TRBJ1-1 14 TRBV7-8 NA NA TGTGCCAGCAGCTCTCGGGCGATGGGGACTGAAGCTTTCTTT CASSSRAMGTEAFF
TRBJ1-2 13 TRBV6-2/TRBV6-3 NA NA TGTGCCAGCAGCTACATCCCCGACTATGGCTACACCTTC CASSYIPDYGYTF
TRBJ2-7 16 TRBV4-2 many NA TGTGCCAGCAGCCAAGATCTTAGGGACACCTACTACGAGCAGTACTTC CASSQDLRDTYYEQYF
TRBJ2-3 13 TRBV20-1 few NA TGCAGTGCTGCCATAGCGAGGGGAGATACGCAGTATTTT CSAAIARGDTQYF
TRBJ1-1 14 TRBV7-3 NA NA TGTGCCAGCAGCTTGTATGGGGGCGGCACTGAAGCTTTCTTT CASSLYGGGTEAFF
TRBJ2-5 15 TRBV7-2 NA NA TGTGCCAGCAGCTTAGGTGGCGGCTATCAAGAGACCCAGTACTTC CASSLGGGYQETQYF
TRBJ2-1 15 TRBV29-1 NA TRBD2 TGCAGCGTTGAAGGCGGGACTAGCGGGAGAAGTGAGCAGTTCTTC CSVEGGTSGRSEQFF
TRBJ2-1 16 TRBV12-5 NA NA TGTGCTAGTGGTTTGGTAGGGCAGGGCTCCTACAATGAGCAGTTCTTC CASGLVGQGSYNEQFF
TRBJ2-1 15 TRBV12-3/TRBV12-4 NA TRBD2 TGTGCCAGCAGTCCCGGACTAGCCCCTACCAATGAGCAGTTCTTC CASSPGLAPTNEQFF
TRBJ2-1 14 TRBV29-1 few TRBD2 TGCAGCGTTGCCGGGACTAGCGGGAACAATGAGCAGTTCTTC CSVAGTSGNNEQFF
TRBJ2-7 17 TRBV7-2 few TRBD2 TGTGCCAGCAGCCAGGGACTAGCTGGAGAATTTTCCTACGAGCAGTACTTC CASSQGLAGEFSYEQYF
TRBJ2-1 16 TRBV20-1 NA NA TGCAGTGCTAGCCCCCCCCCCGGGAGTGTCGACAATGAGCAGTTCTTC CSASPPPGSVDNEQFF
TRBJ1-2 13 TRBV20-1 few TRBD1 TGCAGTGCACCGGGACAGGGCCTCTATGGCTACACCTTC CSAPGQGLYGYTF
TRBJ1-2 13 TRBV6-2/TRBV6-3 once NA TGTGCCAGCCGGGGCAGCGCTAACTATGGCTACACCTTC CASRGSANYGYTF
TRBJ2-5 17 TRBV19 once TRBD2 TGTGCCAGTAGTATACGGCGGACTAGCGGGTTCCAAGAGACCCAGTACTTC CASSIRRTSGFQETQYF
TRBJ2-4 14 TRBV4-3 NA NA TGCGCCAGCAGCCCCCGACTAGCCAAAAACATTCAGTACTTC CASSPRLAKNIQYF
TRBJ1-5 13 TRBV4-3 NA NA TGCGCCAGCAGCCAGGAGGTGAATCAGCCCCAGCATTTT CASSQEVNQPQHF
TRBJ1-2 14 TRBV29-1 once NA TGCAGCGTTGGAAGGGGGGTACAAAACTATGGCTACACCTTC CSVGRGVQNYGYTF
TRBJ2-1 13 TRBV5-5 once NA TGTGCCAGCAGTTACCGTCGCCCCAATGAGCAGTTCTTC CASSYRRPNEQFF
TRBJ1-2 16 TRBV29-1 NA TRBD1 TGCAGCGTTGAAAGGTGGGGGGACAGTTATTCCTATGGCTACACCTTC CSVERWGDSYSYGYTF
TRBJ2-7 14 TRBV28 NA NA TGTGCCAGCAGTTTGTTTCGTACGATCTACGAGCAGTACTTC CASSLFRTIYEQYF